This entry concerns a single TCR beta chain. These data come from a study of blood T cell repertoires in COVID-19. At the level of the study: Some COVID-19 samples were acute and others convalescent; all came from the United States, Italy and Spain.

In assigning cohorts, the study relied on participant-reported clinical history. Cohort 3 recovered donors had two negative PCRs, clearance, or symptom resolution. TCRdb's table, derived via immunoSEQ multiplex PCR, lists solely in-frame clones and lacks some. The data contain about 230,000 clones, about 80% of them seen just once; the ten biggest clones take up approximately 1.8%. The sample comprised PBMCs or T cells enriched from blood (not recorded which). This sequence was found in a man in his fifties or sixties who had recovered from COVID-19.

CDR3 DNA: TGTGCCATCTCTCCAGGGCATCAGCCCCAGCATTTT. It yields the protein CAISPGHQPQHF. This sequence joins TRBV10-3 and TRBJ1-5; possible D gene TRBD1, 5 bases. Per the germline V gene, CDR1 is ENHRY and CDR2 is SYGVKD. This CDR3 spans 12 amino acids. V lost 8 bases and J lost 5, with 10 bases in between.